This T cell receptor beta chain was recovered during a study of cytomegalovirus exposure and HLA in healthy donors. Vbeta (60) and Jbeta (13) primers were used in the PCR. Measured with immunoSEQ multiplex PCR; TCRdb has only the in-frame clones, and not every one. Of 100,000 or so clones listed, roughly 12% are singletons. This clone has only a few counts. The receptor was isolated from a man aged 35 to 55 in good health and CMV-seropositive. Sequencing input: PBMCs.

In nucleotides, the CDR3 is TGTGCCAGCAGTTACTCGAACAGCCCCCGGGAGACCCAGTACTTC. Its protein is CASSYSNSPRETQYF. The V gene is TRBV6-5, the J gene TRBJ2-5, with no clear D. Trimming left V 0 bases short and J 5 bases short, with 13 bases between. The CDR3 consists of 15 residues. Germline CDR1 is MNHEY and CDR2 is SVGAGI.